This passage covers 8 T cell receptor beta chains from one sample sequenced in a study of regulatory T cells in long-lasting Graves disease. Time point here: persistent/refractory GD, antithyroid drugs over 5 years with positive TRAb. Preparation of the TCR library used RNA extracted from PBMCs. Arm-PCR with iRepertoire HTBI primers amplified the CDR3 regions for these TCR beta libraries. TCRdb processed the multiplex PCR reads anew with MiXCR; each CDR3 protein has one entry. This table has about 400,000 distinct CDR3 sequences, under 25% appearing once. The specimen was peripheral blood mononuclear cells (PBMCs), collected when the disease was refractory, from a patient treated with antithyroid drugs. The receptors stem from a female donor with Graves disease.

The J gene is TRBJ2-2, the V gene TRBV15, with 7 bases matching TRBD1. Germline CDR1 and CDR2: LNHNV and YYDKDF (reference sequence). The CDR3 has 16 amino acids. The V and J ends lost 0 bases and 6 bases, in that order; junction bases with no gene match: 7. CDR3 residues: CATSRDLDRAAGELFF. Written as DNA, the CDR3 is TGTGCCACCAGCAGAGATCTAGACAGGGCTGCCGGGGAGCTGTTTTTT.

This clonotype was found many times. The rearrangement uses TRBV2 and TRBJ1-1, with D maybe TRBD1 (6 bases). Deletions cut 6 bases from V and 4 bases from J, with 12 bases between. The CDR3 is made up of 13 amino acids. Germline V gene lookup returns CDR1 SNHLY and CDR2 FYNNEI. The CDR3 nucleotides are TGTGCCAGCAGCCCTAAGGGGGTCACTGAAGCTTTCTTT. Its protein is CASSPKGVTEAFF. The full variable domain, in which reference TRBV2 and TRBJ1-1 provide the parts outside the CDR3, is EPEVTQTPSHQVTQMGQEVILRCVPISNHLYFYWYRQILGQKVEFLVSFYNNEISEKSEIFDDQFSVERPDGSNFTLKIRSTKLEDSAMYFCASSPKGVTEAFFGQGTRLTVV.

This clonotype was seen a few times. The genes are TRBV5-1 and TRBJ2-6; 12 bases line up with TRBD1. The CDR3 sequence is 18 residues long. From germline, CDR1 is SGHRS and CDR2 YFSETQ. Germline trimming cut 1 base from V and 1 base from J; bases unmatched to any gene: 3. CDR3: CASSLKGQGASGANVLTF. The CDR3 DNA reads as TGCGCCAGCAGCTTGAAGGGACAGGGGGCTTCTGGGGCCAACGTCCTGACTTTC.

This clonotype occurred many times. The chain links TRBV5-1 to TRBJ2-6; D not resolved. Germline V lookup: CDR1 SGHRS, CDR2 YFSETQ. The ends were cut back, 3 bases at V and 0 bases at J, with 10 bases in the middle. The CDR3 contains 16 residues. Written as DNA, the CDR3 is TGCGCCAGCAGCTCCCAGCCTTTCTCTGGGGCCAACGTCCTGACTTTC. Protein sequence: CASSSQPFSGANVLTF.

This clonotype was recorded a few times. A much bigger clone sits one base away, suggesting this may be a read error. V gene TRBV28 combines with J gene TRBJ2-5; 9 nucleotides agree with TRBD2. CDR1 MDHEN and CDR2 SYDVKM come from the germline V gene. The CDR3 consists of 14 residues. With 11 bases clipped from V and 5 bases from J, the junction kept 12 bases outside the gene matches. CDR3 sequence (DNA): TGTGCCTGCAAAGTTAGCGGGAGTTGGGAGACCCAGTACTTC. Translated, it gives CACKVSGSWETQYF.

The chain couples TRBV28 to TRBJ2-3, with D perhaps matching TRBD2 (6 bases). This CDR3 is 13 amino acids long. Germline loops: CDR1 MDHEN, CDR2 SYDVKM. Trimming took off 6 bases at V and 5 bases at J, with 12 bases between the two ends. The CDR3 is CASSRLGVDTQYF. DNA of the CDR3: TGTGCCAGCAGCAGACTAGGTGTAGATACGCAGTATTTT.

CDR3: CASRPSGRGMSYEQYF. CDR3 coding DNA: TGTGCCAGCCGACCAAGCGGGAGAGGTATGTCCTACGAGCAGTACTTC. V gene TRBV25-1 combines with J gene TRBJ2-7, with 8 positions matching TRBD2. The CDR3 has 16 amino acids. The trim removed 8 bases at V and 1 base at J, leaving 13 bases unmatched. CDR1 and CDR2 from the germline V gene are MGHDK and SYGVNS.

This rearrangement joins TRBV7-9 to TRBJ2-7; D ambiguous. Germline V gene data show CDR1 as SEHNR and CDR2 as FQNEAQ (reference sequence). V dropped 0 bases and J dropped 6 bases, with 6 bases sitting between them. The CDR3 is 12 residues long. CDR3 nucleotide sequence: TGTGCCAGCAGCTTAGCGGTACCCGAGCAGTACTTC. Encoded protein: CASSLAVPEQYF.